This T cell receptor (beta chain) was obtained from a study of post-analysis software for immune sequencing data. The wider study: Disease courses included relapsing-remitting, secondary progressive and progressive-relapsing multiple sclerosis. Study-wide results and limits: Elevated frequency relative to controls characterized a handful of TRBV segments in patients, TRBV5-6, TRBV5-1 and TRBV20-1 among them. Controls significantly exceeded multiple sclerosis patients in normalized Chao1 diversity. Samples made in the same batch grouped tightly together by F measure.

Comments on this clonotype: Its specificity is unknown.

Unique-molecular-identifier-tagged TCR beta cDNA libraries were used. Roughly 450,000 cDNA molecules came from approximately 1 to 10 million T cells. Using its own MiXCR run on the PCR reads, TCRdb lists one record per CDR3 protein. The sample holds 650,000 to 900,000 distinct CDR3 sequences, about 43% seen once. In germline, CDR1 is LNHNV, CDR2 YYDKDF (reference sequence). V lost 0 bases and J lost 9; bases outside the gene matches: 10. The CDR3 extends over 16 amino acids. The material sequenced was blood. This chain joins TRBV15 and TRBJ2-1; 8 bases agree with TRBD2. This receptor was identified in a girl aged 10 to 17 with multiple sclerosis. CDR3 in amino acids: CATSRDPGLADAEQFF. The CDR3 coding sequence is TGTGCCACCAGCAGAGATCCTGGACTAGCAGACGCTGAGCAGTTCTTC.